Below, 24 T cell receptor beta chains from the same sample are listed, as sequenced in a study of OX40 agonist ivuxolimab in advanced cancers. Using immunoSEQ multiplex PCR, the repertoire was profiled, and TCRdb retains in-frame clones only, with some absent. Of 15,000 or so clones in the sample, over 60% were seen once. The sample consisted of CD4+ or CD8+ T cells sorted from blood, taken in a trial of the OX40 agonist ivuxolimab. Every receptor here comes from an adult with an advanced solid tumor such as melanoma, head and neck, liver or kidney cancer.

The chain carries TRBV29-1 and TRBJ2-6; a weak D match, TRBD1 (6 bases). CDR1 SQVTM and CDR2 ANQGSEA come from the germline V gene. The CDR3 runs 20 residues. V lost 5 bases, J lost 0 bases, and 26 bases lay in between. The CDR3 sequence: CSVYTGRTSLPTSGANVLTF. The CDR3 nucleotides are TGCAGCGTTTATACAGGGCGTACGTCACTCCCAACCTCTGGGGCCAACGTCCTGACTTTC.

The CDR3 protein is CASSLGTSGRPETQYF. For the CDR3, the DNA is TGCGCCAGCAGCTTGGGGACTAGCGGGAGGCCCGAGACCCAGTACTTC. The chain carries TRBV5-1 and TRBJ2-5; 14 bases match TRBD2. The J segment lost 5 bases and the V segment lost 0 bases, leaving 3 bases of the junction unmatched. This CDR3 contains 16 residues. Germline values: CDR1 SGHRS, CDR2 YFSETQ.

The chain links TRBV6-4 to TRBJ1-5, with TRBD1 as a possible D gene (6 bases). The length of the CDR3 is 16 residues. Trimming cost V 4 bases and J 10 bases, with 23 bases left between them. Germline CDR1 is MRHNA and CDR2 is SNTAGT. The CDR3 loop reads CASSAWGTGVTGPQHF. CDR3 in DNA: TGTGCCAGCAGTGCCTGGGGTACAGGAGTGACAGGTCCCCAGCATTTT.

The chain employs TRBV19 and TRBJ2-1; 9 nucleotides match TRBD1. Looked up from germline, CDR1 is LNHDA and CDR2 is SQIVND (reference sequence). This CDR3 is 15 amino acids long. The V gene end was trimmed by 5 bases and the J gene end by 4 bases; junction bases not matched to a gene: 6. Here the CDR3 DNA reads TGTGCCAGTAGTCCCGGGACAGGGTTTTACAATGAGCAGTTCTTC. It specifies CASSPGTGFYNEQFF. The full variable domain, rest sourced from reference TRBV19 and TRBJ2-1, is DGGITQSPKYLFRKEGQNVTLSCEQNLNHDAMYWYRQDPGQGLRLIYYSQIVNDFQKGDIAEGYSVSREKKESFPLTVTSAQKNPTAFYLCASSPGTGFYNEQFFGPGTRLTVL.

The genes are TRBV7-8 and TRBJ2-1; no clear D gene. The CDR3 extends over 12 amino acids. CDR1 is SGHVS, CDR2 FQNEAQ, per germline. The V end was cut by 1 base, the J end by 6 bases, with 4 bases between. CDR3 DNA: TGTGCCAGCAGCTTAGGCTCCAATGAGCAGTTCTTC. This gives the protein CASSLGSNEQFF.

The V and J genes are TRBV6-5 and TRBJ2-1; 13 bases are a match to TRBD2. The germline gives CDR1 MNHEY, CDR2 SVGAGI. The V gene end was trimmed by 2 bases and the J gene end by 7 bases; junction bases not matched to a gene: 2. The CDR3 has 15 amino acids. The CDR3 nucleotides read TGTGCCAGCAGTTACGGGACTAGCGGGAAGAATGAGCAGTTCTTC. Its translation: CASSYGTSGKNEQFF.

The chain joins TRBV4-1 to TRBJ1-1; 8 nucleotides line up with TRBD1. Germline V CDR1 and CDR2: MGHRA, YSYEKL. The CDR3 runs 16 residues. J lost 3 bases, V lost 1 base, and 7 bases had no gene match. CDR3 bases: TGCGCCAGCAGCCAAGTAACAGGGGGGTGGGACACTGAAGCTTTCTTT. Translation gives CASSQVTGGWDTEAFF.

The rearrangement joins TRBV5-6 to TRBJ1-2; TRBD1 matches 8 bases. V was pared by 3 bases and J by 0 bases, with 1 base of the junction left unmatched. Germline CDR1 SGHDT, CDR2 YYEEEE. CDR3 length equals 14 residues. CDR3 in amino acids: CASSWDRTNYGYTF. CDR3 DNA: TGTGCCAGCAGCTGGGACAGGACTAACTATGGCTACACCTTC. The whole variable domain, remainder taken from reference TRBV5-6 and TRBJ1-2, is DAGVTQSPTHLIKTRGQQVTLRCSPKSGHDTVSWYQQALGQGPQFIFQYYEEEERQRGNFPDRFSGHQFPNYSSELNVNALLLGDSALYLCASSWDRTNYGYTFGSGTRLTVV.

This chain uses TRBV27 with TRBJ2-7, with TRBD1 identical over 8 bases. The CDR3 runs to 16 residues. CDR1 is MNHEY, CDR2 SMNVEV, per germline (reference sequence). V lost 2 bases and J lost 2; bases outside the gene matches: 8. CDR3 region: CASSLQGQGQTYEQYF. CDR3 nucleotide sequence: TGTGCCAGCAGTTTACAAGGACAGGGACAAACCTACGAGCAGTACTTC.

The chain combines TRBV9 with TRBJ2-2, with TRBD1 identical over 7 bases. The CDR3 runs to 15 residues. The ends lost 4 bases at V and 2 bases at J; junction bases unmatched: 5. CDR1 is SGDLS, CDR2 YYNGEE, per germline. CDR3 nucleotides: TGTGCCAGCAGCTTCGAGGGGGCTAACACCGGGGAGCTGTTTTTT. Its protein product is CASSFEGANTGELFF. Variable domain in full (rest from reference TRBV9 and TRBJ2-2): DSGVTQTPKHLITATGQRVTLRCSPRSGDLSVYWYQQSLDQGLQFLIQYYNGEERAKGNILERFSAQQFPDLHSELNLSSLELGDSALYFCASSFEGANTGELFFGEGSRLTVL.

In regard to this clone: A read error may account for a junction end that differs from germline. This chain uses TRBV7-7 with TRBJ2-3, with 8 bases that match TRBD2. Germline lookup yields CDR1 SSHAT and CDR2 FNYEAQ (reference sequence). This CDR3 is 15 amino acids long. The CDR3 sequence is CASSDTSGSTDTQYF. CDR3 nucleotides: TGTGCTAGCAGCGATACTAGCGGTAGCACAGATACGCAGTATTTT.

The CDR3 coding sequence is TGCGCCAGCAGCCGATTGACAGGGAACCAAGAGACCCAGTACTTC. The encoded protein is CASSRLTGNQETQYF. The chain has TRBV5-1 and TRBJ2-5; 7 nucleotides match TRBD1. From germline, CDR1 is SGHRS and CDR2 YFSETQ. This CDR3 spans 15 amino acids. Trimming at V came to 4 bases and at J to 0 bases, leaving 6 bases not matched to a gene.

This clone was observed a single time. CDR3 DNA sequence: TGTGCCAGCAGTTTATCGCCCATCTGGGGGCTGGGAAACACTGAAGCTTTCTTT. Translation: CASSLSPIWGLGNTEAFF. This chain links TRBV27 with TRBJ1-1; weak D call: TRBD1 (6 bases). V was trimmed by 0 bases and J by 2 bases, leaving 19 bases between them. Germline-derived CDR1 and CDR2 are MNHEY and SMNVEV (reference sequence). The CDR3 consists of 18 residues.

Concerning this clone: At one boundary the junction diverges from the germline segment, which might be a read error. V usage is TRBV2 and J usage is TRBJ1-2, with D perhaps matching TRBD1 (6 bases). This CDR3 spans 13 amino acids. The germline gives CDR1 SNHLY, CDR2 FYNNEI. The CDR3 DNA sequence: TGTGCCAGCAGTGAAATGGGCCAGGGGCCTTACACTTTC. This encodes CASSEMGQGPYTF.

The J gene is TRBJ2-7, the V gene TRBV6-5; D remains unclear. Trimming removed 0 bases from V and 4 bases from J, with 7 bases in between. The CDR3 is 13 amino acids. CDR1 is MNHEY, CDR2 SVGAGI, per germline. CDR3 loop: CASSYSNSYEQYF. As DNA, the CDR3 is TGTGCCAGCAGTTACTCGAACAGTTACGAGCAGTACTTC.

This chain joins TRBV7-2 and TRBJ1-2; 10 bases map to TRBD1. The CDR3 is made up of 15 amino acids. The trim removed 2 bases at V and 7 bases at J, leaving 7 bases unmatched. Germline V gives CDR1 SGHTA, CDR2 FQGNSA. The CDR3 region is CASSLSGGTGAGYTF. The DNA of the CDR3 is TGTGCCAGCAGCTTAAGCGGGGGGACAGGGGCTGGCTACACCTTC.

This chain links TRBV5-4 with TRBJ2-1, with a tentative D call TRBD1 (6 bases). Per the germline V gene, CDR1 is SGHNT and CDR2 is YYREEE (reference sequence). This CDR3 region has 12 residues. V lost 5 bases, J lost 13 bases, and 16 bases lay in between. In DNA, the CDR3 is TGTGCCAGCAGTTTAACAGGGATAGGCCAGTTCTTC. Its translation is CASSLTGIGQFF.

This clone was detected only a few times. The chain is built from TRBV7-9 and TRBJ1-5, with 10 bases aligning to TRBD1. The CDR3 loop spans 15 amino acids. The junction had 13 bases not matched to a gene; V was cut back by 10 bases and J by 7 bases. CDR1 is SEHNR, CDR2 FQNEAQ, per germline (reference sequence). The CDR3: CAIRTGGSSEQPQHF. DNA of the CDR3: TGTGCCATACGGACAGGGGGGAGTTCCGAGCAGCCCCAGCATTTT.

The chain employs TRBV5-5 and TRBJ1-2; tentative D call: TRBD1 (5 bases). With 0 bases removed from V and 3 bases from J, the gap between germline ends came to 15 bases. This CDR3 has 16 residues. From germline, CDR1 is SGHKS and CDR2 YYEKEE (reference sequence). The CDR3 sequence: CASSLATGTEYYGYTF. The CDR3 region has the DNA TGTGCCAGCAGCTTGGCCACAGGCACCGAGTACTATGGCTACACCTTC.

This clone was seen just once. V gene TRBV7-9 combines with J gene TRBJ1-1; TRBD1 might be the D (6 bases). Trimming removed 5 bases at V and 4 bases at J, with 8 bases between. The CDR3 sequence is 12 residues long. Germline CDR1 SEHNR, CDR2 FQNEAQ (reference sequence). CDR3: CASSHRATEAFF. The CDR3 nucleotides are TGTGCCAGCAGCCACAGGGCCACTGAAGCTTTCTTT.

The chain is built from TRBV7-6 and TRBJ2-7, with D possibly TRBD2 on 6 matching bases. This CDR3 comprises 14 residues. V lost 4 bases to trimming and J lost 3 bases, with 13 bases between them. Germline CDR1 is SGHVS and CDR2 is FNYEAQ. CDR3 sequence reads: CASSSGGWGYEQYF. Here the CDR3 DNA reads TGTGCCAGCAGCTCCGGGGGATGGGGCTACGAGCAGTACTTC.

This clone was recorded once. CDR3 in DNA: TGTGCCAGAAGCCGTAAAGGGACTAGCGGGAGGGCCGGTTTTTTTGATACGCAGTATTTT. Protein: CARSRKGTSGRAGFFDTQYF. V gene TRBV5-3 combines with J gene TRBJ2-3; 16 bases align to TRBD2. TRBV5-3 is sorted into the ORF group, with uncertain function. The CDR3 is 20 residues long. The junction had 17 bases not matched to a gene; V was cut back by 4 bases and J by 6 bases.

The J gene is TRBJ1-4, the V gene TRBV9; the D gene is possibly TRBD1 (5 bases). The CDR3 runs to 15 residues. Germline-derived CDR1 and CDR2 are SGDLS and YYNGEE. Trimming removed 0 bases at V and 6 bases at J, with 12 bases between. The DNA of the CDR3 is TGTGCCAGCAGCGTAGATAAGGGAGGGGATGAAAAACTGTTTTTT. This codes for CASSVDKGGDEKLFF. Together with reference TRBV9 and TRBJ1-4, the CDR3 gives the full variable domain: DSGVTQTPKHLITATGQRVTLRCSPRSGDLSVYWYQQSLDQGLQFLIQYYNGEERAKGNILERFSAQQFPDLHSELNLSSLELGDSALYFCASSVDKGGDEKLFFGSGTQLSVL.

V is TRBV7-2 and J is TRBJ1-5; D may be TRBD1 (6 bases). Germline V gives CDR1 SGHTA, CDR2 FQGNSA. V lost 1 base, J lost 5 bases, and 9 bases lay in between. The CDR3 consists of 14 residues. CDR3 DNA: TGTGCCAGCAGCTTAGACAGGGAGCATCAGCCCCAGCATTTT. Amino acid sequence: CASSLDREHQPQHF. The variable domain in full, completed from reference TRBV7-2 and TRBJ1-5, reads GAGVSQSPSNKVTEKGKDVELRCDPISGHTALYWYRQSLGQGLEFLIYFQGNSAPDKSGLPSDRFSAERTGGSVSTLTIQRTQQEDSAVYLCASSLDREHQPQHFGDGTRLSIL.